The T cell receptor beta chain described here comes from a study of Graves' ophthalmopathy and Graves' hyperthyroidism. Whole-study context: Before any treatment, peripheral blood was taken at the initial diagnosis.

Transcripts of RNA were the source for amplifying TCR beta CDR3 regions. Investigators did first-round RT-PCR with HTBI primers, then second-round multiplex PCR. Each CDR3 protein gets one entry after TCRdb re-called the multiplex PCR reads with MiXCR. Here the sample spans 620,000 or so distinct CDR3 sequences, 22% being singletons. This clonotype showed up many times. Its matching antigen is unknown. Overall study results and limits: Built on 13 signatures, a model told ophthalmopathy apart from stable hyperthyroidism with 87.88% sensitivity and under 83% specificity.

Germline V gives CDR1 PRHDT, CDR2 FYEKMQ (reference sequence). This CDR3 has 15 residues. V was clipped by 2 bases and J by 5 bases, with 15 bases between them. Patients newly diagnosed with hyperthyroidism, under 2 months' duration, were aged 18 to 65, the study reports. The specimen sequenced was peripheral blood. The receptor was isolated from a woman aged 18 to 35 with stable Graves' hyperthyroidism. Some clones in this sample may be carry-over from other donors' samples. V and J are TRBV13 and TRBJ1-1, with D possibly matching TRBD1 (6 bases). This chain's CDR3 is CASSLSREGETEAFF. CDR3 coding DNA: TGTGCCAGCAGCTTATCCAGGGAGGGGGAGACTGAAGCTTTCTTT.